This TCR beta chain comes out of a study of CXCR3-negative and CXCR3-positive naive CD8 T cells. Study-wide findings and caveats: For naive cells, CXCR3-negative and CXCR3-positive subsets had similar TRBV-TRBJ usage; for memory cells, usage differed.

Germline lookup yields CDR1 SGHRS and CDR2 YFSETQ. The CDR3 is 11 residues long. This clonotype shows up as medium-sized (0.01 to 0.1%) by frequency. Its specificity is unknown. Through 5' RACE with UMI labels, the TRB cDNA libraries were prepared. TCRdb derives one entry per CDR3 protein from the 5' RACE reads, leaving out DNA. This listing includes about 48,000 distinct CDR3 sequences. This receptor was taken from a human donor in good health. Some clones in this sample may be carry-over from other donors' samples. What was sequenced was memory CD8+ T cells from blood. The chain carries TRBV5-1 and TRBJ2-7; TCRdb proposes TRBD1, but this gene call is untestable without DNA. CDR3 sequence: CASRQGKEQYF.